This record looks at one T cell receptor beta chain sequence and its context. Its antigen is undetermined. This record comes from a study of radiotherapy plus CTLA-4 blockade in lung cancer. Across the study: Of all patients, around 19% responded objectively and around 31% showed disease control. Broader study findings: Subsequent to radiotherapy plus ipilimumab, tumor-derived TCR clones underwent expansion in blood.

Data came from immunoSEQ multiplex PCR; TCRdb stores just in-frame clones and leaves some out. The sample records around 91,000 clones, about 90% being singletons. CTLA-4 blockade with ipilimumab, together with focal radiation, was given to patients with chemo-refractory metastatic non-small-cell lung cancer. The CDR3 sequence is 15 residues long. V was pared by 0 bases and J by 6 bases, with 13 bases between. Per germline, CDR1 MNHNY and CDR2 SVGAGI (reference sequence). The receptor was isolated from a human donor with non-small cell lung cancer that progressed on radiotherapy plus ipilimumab. The chain couples TRBV6-6 to TRBJ2-3, with D hard to call. Sequenced material: peripheral blood, taken from a patient treated with radiotherapy plus ipilimumab. The CDR3 protein is CASSYSGQSADTQYF. The CDR3 nucleotides read TGTGCCAGCAGTTACTCGGGCCAGAGCGCGGATACGCAGTATTTT.